This T cell receptor (beta chain) appears in the sequencing data of a study of blood T cell repertoires in COVID-19. In the study overall: Sites across the United States, Italy and Spain contributed samples from acute and convalescent COVID-19. The analysed material was cDNA or gDNA that came from T cells, B-cell-depleted T cells, or PBMCs.

As processed by the authors: Amplification from reference gene primers served as the basis for estimated nucleated cell counts. The assay was immunoSEQ multiplex PCR, and TCRdb's table has in-frame clones only and misses some. V and J calls and clone size are as listed in that table; D and trimming were resolved from the DNA. The sample has approximately 130,000 clones, around 87% seen once. As for this clone: At one of its ends the junction is not consistent with the germline gene, which may arise from a read error.

Sequencing was done on a sample of peripheral blood. The origin of this receptor is a man aged 45 to 65 with active COVID-19.

The CDR3 DNA is TGTGCCAGCAACCAAAAGGGGCGACATGTCGGGGAGCTGTTTTTT. This gives the protein CASNQKGRHVGELFF. The rearrangement links TRBV3-1 (or the pseudogene TRBV3-2) to TRBJ2-2; tentative D call: TRBD1 (5 bases). The CDR3 loop spans 15 amino acids. The V gene's germline CDR1 is LGHDT and CDR2 YNNKEL (reference sequence).